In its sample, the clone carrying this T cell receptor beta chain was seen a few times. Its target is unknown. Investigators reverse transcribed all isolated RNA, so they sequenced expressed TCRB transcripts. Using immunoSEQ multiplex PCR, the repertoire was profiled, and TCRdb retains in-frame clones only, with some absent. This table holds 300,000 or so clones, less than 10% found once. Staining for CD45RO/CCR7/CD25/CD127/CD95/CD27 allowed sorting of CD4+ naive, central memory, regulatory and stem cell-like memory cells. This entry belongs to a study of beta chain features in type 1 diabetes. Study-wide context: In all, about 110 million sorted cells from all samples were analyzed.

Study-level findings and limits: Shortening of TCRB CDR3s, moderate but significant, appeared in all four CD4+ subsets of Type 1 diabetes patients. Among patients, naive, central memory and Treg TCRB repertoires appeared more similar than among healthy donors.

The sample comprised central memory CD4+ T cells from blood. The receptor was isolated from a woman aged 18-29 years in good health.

The CDR3 reads CASSLPGSTQYF. CDR3 nucleotide sequence: TGTGCCAGCAGCTTGCCGGGGAGTACGCAGTACTTC. The chain carries TRBV7-9 and TRBJ2-7, with D maybe TRBD2 (5 bases). The CDR3 contains 12 residues. Trimming stripped 3 bases from V and 9 bases from J, with 12 bases between. In germline, CDR1 is SEHNR, CDR2 FQNEAQ (reference sequence).